This paragraph reports one T cell receptor (beta chain). No cognate antigen has been identified for it. It has no much larger one-base neighbor in the sample; base qualities were not kept. The collaborating institutions used their own protocols to collect whole blood in K2EDTA tubes. For TCRbeta analysis, collaborator samples were shipped as frozen whole blood, as isolated PBMCs, or as DNA extracted from either sample type. The immunoSEQ Assay, a bias-controlled multiplex PCR, was used to amplify TCRbeta CDR3 regions from genomic DNA. In the source study's methods: The number of nucleated cells in each sample was estimated by amplification of reference gene primers within the assay. To quantify the absolute abundance of each unique TCRbeta CDR3 rearrangement, sequence reads were collapsed and filtered. For each sample, productive Simpson clonality was calculated as the square root of Simpson's diversity index over productive rearrangements. As stored in TCRdb, this immuneACCESS dataset retains in-frame rearrangements with V and J assigned. A fraction of the clones does not appear; measured against another copy, unresolved V genes explain less than half of the discrepancy, and the remainder lacks a known reason. V and J calls and clone size are as listed in that table; D and trimming were resolved from the DNA. Counted in this sample were roughly 59,000 clones; approximately 82% of them appeared once. Together, the top ten hold 10% to 15% of the sample.

The sample is drawn from a study of blood T cell repertoires in COVID-19 (dated by TCRdb to 2019 to 2021). In the study overall: Samples from collaborators originated in the United States, Italy and Spain and spanned both the acute and convalescent phases of COVID-19. The prospective study material was composed of cDNA or gDNA derived from T cells, B-cell-depleted T cells, or PBMCs. Deeply sampled blood TCRbeta repertoires from subjects exposed to, actively infected with, or recovered from COVID-19 were included in the dataset. The repertoires were released in a freely available public database meant as a resource for research on the immune response to SARS-CoV-2. The samples were drawn from the first 160 participants of the ongoing ImmuneRACE study and from some 1,300 subjects provided by 6 global collaborators. Nearly every sample came with metadata listing a de-identified subject ID, COVID-19 status, age in years and sex. HLA class I and class II types, where available, came from metadata supplied by the sample provider rather than from assay-based typing.

The full study reports these points: How much clinical and demographic metadata was included differed by source and by participant, and the metadata was provided uncurated.

The specimen was peripheral blood. This clonotype originated in an elderly man with acute or convalescent COVID-19.

Here the CDR3 is given as CASSLTSGRPYNEQFF. The nucleotides are TGCGCCAGCAGCTTGACTAGCGGGAGGCCGTACAATGAGCAGTTCTTC. Rearrangement joined TRBV5-1 to TRBJ2-1, with 12 junctional bases fitting TRBD2. Trimming takes 1 base off V and 4 bases off J; junction bases not matched to a gene: 3. The CDR3 goes from the cysteine to the phenylalanine over 16 residues. Only the CDR3 DNA stays, 48 bases, in frame from base 1. As encoded in the germline V gene, CDR1 is SGHRS while CDR2 is YFSETQ.